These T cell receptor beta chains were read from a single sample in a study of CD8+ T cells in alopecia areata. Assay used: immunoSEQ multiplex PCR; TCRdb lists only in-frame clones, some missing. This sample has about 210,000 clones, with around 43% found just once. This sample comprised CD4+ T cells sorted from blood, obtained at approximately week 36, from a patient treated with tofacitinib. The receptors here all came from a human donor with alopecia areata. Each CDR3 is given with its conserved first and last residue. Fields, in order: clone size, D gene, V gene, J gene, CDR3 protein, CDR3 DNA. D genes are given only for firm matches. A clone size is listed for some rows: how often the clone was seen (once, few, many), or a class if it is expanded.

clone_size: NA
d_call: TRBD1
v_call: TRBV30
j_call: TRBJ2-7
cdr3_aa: CAWRATGDPSYEQYF
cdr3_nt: TGTGCCTGGAGGGCCACAGGGGACCCCTCCTACGAGCAGTACTTC

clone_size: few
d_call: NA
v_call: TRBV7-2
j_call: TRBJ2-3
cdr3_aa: CASSPAPTDTQYF
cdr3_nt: TGTGCCAGCAGCCCGGCCCCCACAGATACGCAGTATTTT

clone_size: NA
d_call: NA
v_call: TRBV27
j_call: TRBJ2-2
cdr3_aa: CASMGARLANTGELFF
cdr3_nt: TGTGCCAGTATGGGGGCCAGGTTAGCGAACACCGGGGAGCTGTTTTTT

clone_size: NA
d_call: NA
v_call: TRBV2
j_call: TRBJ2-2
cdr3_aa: CASSGTGRNTGELFF
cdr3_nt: TGTGCCAGCAGTGGAACGGGAAGGAACACCGGGGAGCTGTTTTTT

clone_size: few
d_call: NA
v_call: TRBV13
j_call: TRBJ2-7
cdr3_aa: CASSLGGPYEQYF
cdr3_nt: TGTGCCAGCAGCTTAGGGGGCCCATACGAGCAGTACTTC

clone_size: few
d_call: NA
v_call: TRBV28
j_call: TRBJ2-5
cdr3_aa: CASRSPNWETQYF
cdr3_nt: TGTGCCAGCAGGTCACCAAATTGGGAGACCCAGTACTTC

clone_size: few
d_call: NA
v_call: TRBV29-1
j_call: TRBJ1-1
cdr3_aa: CSVEAGTITEAFF
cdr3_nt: TGCAGCGTTGAGGCGGGAACTATCACTGAAGCTTTCTTT

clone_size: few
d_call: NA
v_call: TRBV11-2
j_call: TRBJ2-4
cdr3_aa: CASSLDKNIQYF
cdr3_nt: TGTGCCAGCAGCTTAGACAAAAACATTCAGTACTTC

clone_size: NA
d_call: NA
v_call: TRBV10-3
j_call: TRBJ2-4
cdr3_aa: CAISESIGRGKYF
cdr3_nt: TGTGCCATCAGTGAGTCGATAGGCCGGGGCAAGTACTTC

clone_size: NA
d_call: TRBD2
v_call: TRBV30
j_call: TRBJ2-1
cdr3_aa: CAWSEAGGSYNEQFF
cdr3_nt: TGTGCCTGGAGCGAGGCGGGAGGGTCCTACAATGAGCAGTTCTTC

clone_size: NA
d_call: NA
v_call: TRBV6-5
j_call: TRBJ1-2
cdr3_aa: CASVEGRTYTF
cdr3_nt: TGTGCCAGCGTCGAGGGGCGTACCTACACCTTC

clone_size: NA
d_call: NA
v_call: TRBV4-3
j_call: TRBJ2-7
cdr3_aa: CASNPLPSSYEQYF
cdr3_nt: TGCGCCAGCAACCCCCTACCCAGCTCCTACGAGCAGTACTTC

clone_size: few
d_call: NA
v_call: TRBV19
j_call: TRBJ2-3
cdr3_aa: CASRLGDVTDTQYF
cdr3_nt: TGTGCCAGTAGGCTTGGGGATGTGACAGATACGCAGTATTTT

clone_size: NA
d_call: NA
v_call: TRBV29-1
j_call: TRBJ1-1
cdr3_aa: CSVVRGRAEAFF
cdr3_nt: TGCAGCGTTGTCAGGGGCCGGGCTGAAGCTTTCTTT

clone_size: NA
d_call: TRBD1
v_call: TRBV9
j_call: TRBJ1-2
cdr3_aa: CASSVVPGGRDGYTF
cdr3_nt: TGTGCCAGCAGCGTAGTCCCAGGGGGCAGGGATGGCTACACCTTC

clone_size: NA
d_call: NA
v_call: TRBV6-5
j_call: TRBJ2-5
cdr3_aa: CASSFSRTSETQYF
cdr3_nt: TGTGCCAGCAGTTTTTCCCGGACCTCCGAGACCCAGTACTTC

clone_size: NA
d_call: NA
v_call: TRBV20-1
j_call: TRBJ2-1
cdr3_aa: CSAAPPNEQFF
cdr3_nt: TGCAGTGCTGCCCCGCCTAATGAGCAGTTCTTC

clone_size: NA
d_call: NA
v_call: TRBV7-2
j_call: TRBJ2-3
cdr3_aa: CASSGGASRTDTQYF
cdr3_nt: TGTGCCAGCAGCGGTGGCGCTAGCAGGACAGATACGCAGTATTTT

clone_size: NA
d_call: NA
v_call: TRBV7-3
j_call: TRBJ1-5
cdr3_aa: CASSMDSTNQPQHF
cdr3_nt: TGTGCCAGCAGCATGGACAGTACAAATCAGCCCCAGCATTTT

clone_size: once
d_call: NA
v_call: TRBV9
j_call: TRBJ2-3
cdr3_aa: CASSTNTDTQYF
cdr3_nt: TGTGCCAGCAGCACCAACACAGATACGCAGTATTTT

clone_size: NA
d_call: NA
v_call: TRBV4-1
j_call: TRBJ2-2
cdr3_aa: CASSQGSTGELFF
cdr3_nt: TGCGCCAGCAGCCAAGGGTCCACCGGGGAGCTGTTTTTT

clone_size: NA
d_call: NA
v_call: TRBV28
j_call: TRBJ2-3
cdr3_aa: CAGSTDTQYF
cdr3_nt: TGTGCCGGCAGTACAGATACGCAGTATTTT

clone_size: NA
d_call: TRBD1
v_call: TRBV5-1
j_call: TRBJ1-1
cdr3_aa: CASVKDREKAEAFF
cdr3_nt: TGCGCCAGCGTAAAAGACAGGGAAAAGGCTGAAGCTTTCTTT

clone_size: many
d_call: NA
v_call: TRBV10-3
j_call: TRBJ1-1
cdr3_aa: CAISVAAHGVTEAFF
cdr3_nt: TGTGCCATCAGCGTGGCAGCCCACGGTGTCACTGAAGCTTTCTTT

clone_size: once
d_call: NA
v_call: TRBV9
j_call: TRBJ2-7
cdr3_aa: CASSVAPGLRSYEQYF
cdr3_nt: TGTGCCAGCAGCGTGGCCCCGGGTCTACGATCCTACGAGCAGTACTTC

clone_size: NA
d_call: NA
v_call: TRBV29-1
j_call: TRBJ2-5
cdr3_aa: CSVEGETQYF
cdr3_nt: TGCAGCGTTGAGGGGGAGACCCAGTACTTC

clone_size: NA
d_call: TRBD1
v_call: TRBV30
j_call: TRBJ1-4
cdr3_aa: CAWENSGGGRKLFF
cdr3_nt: TGTGCCTGGGAAAATTCAGGGGGCGGTAGGAAACTGTTTTTT

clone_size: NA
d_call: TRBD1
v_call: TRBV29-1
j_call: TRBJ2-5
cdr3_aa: CSARTGGKETQYF
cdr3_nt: TGCAGCGCCAGGACAGGGGGCAAGGAGACCCAGTACTTC

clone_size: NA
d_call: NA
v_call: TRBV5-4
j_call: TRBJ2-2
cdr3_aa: CASSFLLSAATGELFF
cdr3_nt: TGTGCCAGCAGCTTTTTGCTGTCCGCGGCCACCGGGGAGCTGTTTTTT

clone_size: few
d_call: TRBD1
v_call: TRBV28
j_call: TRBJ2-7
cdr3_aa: CASSLRDRRNEQYF
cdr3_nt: TGTGCCAGCAGTTTACGGGACAGGCGGAACGAGCAGTACTTC

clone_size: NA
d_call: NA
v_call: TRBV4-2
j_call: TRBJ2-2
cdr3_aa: CASSQAGLNTGELFF
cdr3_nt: TGTGCCAGCAGCCAAGCTGGGTTGAACACCGGGGAGCTGTTTTTT

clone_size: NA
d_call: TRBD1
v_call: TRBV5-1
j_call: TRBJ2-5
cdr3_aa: CASSITGTDQETQYF
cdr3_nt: TGCGCCAGCAGCATAACCGGGACAGACCAAGAGACCCAGTACTTC

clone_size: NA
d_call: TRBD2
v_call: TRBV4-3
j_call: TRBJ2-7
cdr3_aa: CASSQDTPPAGGTYEQYF
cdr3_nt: TGCGCCAGCAGCCAAGATACCCCCCCAGCGGGAGGAACCTACGAGCAGTACTTC